This record covers a single T cell receptor (beta chain). This CDR3 has 17 residues. Trimming removed 5 bases from V and 2 bases from J, with 22 bases in between. Germline-derived CDR1 and CDR2 are KGHSH and LQKENI. Participants were aged roughly 18 to 89 years from about 25 US areas. These data are taken from a study of blood T cell repertoires in COVID-19. Study details: Nucleic acid was either cDNA or gDNA, and it came from T cells, B-cell-depleted T cells, or PBMCs.

The protocol was immunoSEQ multiplex PCR, while the TCRdb copy is restricted to in-frame clones and leaves out a portion. Counted here are around 320,000 clones, around 92% occurring once; the ten biggest clones make up under 3.5%. The specimen was PBMCs or T cells enriched from blood (not recorded which). The TCR was taken from a woman between 45 and 60 years old who had been exposed to COVID-19. The genes are TRBV18 and TRBJ2-7; TRBD2 might be the D (6 bases). CDR3 DNA sequence: TGTGCCAGCTCAATCACCCCCGGGAGTGAAATCCCCTACGAGCAGTACTTC. This translates into CASSITPGSEIPYEQYF.